The clone carrying this T cell receptor (beta chain) was seen only once. No antigen is known for it. The data were taken from a study of T cell responses to AZD1222 COVID-19 vaccine. Looking at the study overall: Both about-4-week and about-12-week second-dose recipients were combined.

Some clones are missing from TCRdb's copy, which holds only in-frame ones; the method was immunoSEQ multiplex PCR. Here the sample spans 75,000 to 90,000 clones, about 85% being singletons. Study-wide findings and caveats: Clonal diversity was possibly underestimated, and white British individuals and females predominated among donors. Nearly half of spike-specific TCRs reportedly go after variant regions that carry no mutations.

CDR1 and CDR2 from the germline V gene are SEHNR and FQNEAQ (reference sequence). The CDR3 spans 14 residues. V gave up 5 bases and J gave up 1 base, with 11 bases separating them. This sequence joins TRBV7-9 and TRBJ1-1; D is unclear. Source: peripheral blood, taken on day 0 of AZD1222 vaccination. The clonotype comes from an adult in good health. In nucleotides, the CDR3 is TGTGCCAGCAGCCTAGAACTCCCGAACACTGAAGCTTTCTTT. It is translated as CASSLELPNTEAFF.